A selection of T cell receptor beta chains follows, all from one sample in a study. Using its own MiXCR run on the 5' RACE reads, TCRdb lists one record per CDR3 protein. The sample has roughly 50,000 distinct CDR3 sequences, 15% to 20% seen once. Material for sequencing was naive CD4+ T cells sorted from blood. All receptors come from a female donor with breast cancer. Both conserved end residues are part of each CDR3. A D gene is named only where the DNA matches it firmly. Only part of the rows carry a size: once, few, many, or a class if the clone is expanded.

>NA|TRBJ2-2|TRBV6-6|few
TGTGCCAGCAGCTACCGGGGACATAAAAACACCGGGGAGCTGTTTTTT
CASSYRGHKNTGELFF
>NA|TRBJ2-7|TRBV6-6|NA
TGTGCCAGCAGTTACTCGCTCAGTGGTGAGCAGTACTTC
CASSYSLSGEQYF
>TRBD2|TRBJ2-7|TRBV6-5|many
TGTGCCAGCAGTTCACGTAGCGGGAGGACCTCCTACGAGCAGTACTTC
CASSSRSGRTSYEQYF
>NA|TRBJ2-3|TRBV5-1|few
TGCGCCAGCAGCTTGGAAGCGCCCGTCACAGATACGCAGTATTTT
CASSLEAPVTDTQYF
>TRBD1|TRBJ1-2|TRBV7-2|NA
TGTGCCAGCAGCGCGGGACAGCACTATGGCTACACCTTC
CASSAGQHYGYTF
>NA|TRBJ2-1|TRBV5-1|few
TGCGCCAGCAGCCTAATTAACGACGAATACAATGAGCAGTTCTTC
CASSLINDEYNEQFF
>NA|TRBJ1-2|TRBV28|NA
TGTGCCAGCAGTTCAGAATACTATGGCTACACCTTC
CASSSEYYGYTF
>NA|TRBJ1-1|TRBV2|NA
TGTGCCAGCAGTGGACAGTCCATGAACACTGAAGCTTTCTTT
CASSGQSMNTEAFF
>TRBD2|TRBJ2-3|TRBV29-1|NA
TGCAGCGTTGAATTACGCGGGAGGACAGATACGCAGTATTTT
CSVELRGRTDTQYF
>NA|TRBJ2-7|TRBV12-3/TRBV12-4|NA
TGTGCCAGCTCCAAGGGGAGCTCCTACGAGCAGTACTTC
CASSKGSSYEQYF
>TRBD2|TRBJ2-1|TRBV28|few
TGTGCCAGCAGTCCTTCTAGCGGGAGTCGGAATGAGCAGTTCTTC
CASSPSSGSRNEQFF
>NA|TRBJ1-3|TRBV7-9|NA
TGTGCCAGCAGCTTAGGCGGCAGAATCACTGGAAACACCATATATTTT
CASSLGGRITGNTIYF
>NA|TRBJ1-2|TRBV28|NA
TGTGCCAGCAGTTTTTTTTTAAGGCGGGGGTTGCAGGATGGCTACACCTTC
CASSFFLRRGLQDGYTF
>TRBD2|TRBJ2-3|TRBV27|few
TGTGCCAGCAGTTCATCCAGGACTAGCGGGGGCGCAGATACGCAGTATTTT
CASSSSRTSGGADTQYF
>NA|TRBJ1-5|TRBV2|NA
TGTGCCAGCAGTGAGTCGGGACTTAGCAATCAGCCCCAGCATTTT
CASSESGLSNQPQHF
>TRBD2|TRBJ2-7|TRBV20-1|NA
TGCAGTGCTCCGACTAGCGGGAGAAACGAGCAGTACTTC
CSAPTSGRNEQYF
>TRBD1|TRBJ2-3|TRBV5-1|NA
TGCGCCAGCAGCTACGACAGGGGGCGGACAGATACGCAGTATTTT
CASSYDRGRTDTQYF
>NA|TRBJ1-5|TRBV7-2|few
TGTGCCAGCAGCTTAGTATCCGGTACTTATCAGCCCCAGCATTTT
CASSLVSGTYQPQHF
>TRBD2|TRBJ2-3|TRBV5-1|many
TGCGCCAGCAGCCCTGGACTAGGCACAGATACGCAGTATTTT
CASSPGLGTDTQYF
>NA|TRBJ1-2|TRBV12-5|once
TGTGCTAGTGGGGACTTTTATGGCTACACCTTC
CASGDFYGYTF
>NA|TRBJ2-1|TRBV5-1|NA
TGCGCCAGCGGCTTGGAGACTCTTAATGAGCAGTCCTTC
CASGLETLNEQSF
>NA|TRBJ2-7|TRBV5-1|few
TGCGCCAGCAGCTTGGAAATAGTCGGCCCCTACGAGCAGTACTTC
CASSLEIVGPYEQYF
>NA|TRBJ2-3|TRBV7-2|many
TGTGCCAGCAGCCGGGACCACACAGATACGCAGTATTTT
CASSRDHTDTQYF
>NA|TRBJ2-1|TRBV7-2|many
TGTGCCAGCAGCTTAGCCACCGGGTCGGGGAGTTACAATGAGCAGTTCTTC
CASSLATGSGSYNEQFF
>TRBD2|TRBJ2-5|TRBV20-1|once
TGCAGTGCTAGACTAGCGGGACAGAGAGGGACCCAGTACTTC
CSARLAGQRGTQYF
>TRBD1|TRBJ2-3|TRBV7-6|few
TGTGCCAGCAGCCCTACGCCAGCACAGGGGCCCACCGGTGGTACGCAGTATTTT
CASSPTPAQGPTGGTQYF
>NA|TRBJ1-2|TRBV6-1|NA
TGTGCCAGCAGTGAAGAAGCGTACGGCAGGGTAAAAGGCTACACCTTC
CASSEEAYGRVKGYTF
>NA|TRBJ1-2|TRBV6-1|many
TGTGCCAGCAGTCCGGGGACGCGACCTAACTATGGCTACACCTTC
CASSPGTRPNYGYTF
>NA|TRBJ2-7|TRBV2|NA
TGTGCCAGCAGGACGAGAGGACGGGAGGAGCAGTACTTC
CASRTRGREEQYF
>TRBD2|TRBJ2-1|TRBV9|few
TGTGCCAGCAGCTTCAGCGGGAGACCCTACAATGAGCAGTTCTTC
CASSFSGRPYNEQFF
>NA|TRBJ2-3|TRBV2|many
TGTGCCAGCAGGGTGGAGGGGATACCTAGCACAGATACGCAGTATTTT
CASRVEGIPSTDTQYF
>NA|TRBJ2-1|TRBV9|many
TGTGCCAGCAGCACGACCTATGGTGAGCAGTTCTTC
CASSTTYGEQFF
>TRBD1|TRBJ1-2|TRBV28|NA
TGTGCCAGCAGTTTACTACAGGGGTTAAACTATGGCCACACCTTC
CASSLLQGLNYGHTF
>NA|TRBJ2-7|TRBV4-1|many
TGCGCCAGCAGCCCGATCGTAGGACCTAAGAGATACGAGCAGTACTTC
CASSPIVGPKRYEQYF
>NA|TRBJ1-5|TRBV6-1|NA
TGTGCCAGCGGCGGCGCCGTTTATAGCAATCAGCCCCAGCATTTT
CASGGAVYSNQPQHF
>TRBD1|TRBJ2-7|TRBV5-1|NA
TGCGCCAGCAGCTCCGGACAGGGGACCTACGAGCAGTACTTC
CASSSGQGTYEQYF
>TRBD1|TRBJ1-6|TRBV7-9|few
TGTGCCAGCAGCAGTGGTGCAGGGGGCGCGCGGTCACCCCTCCACTTT
CASSSGAGGARSPLHF
>NA|TRBJ2-5|TRBV6-5|NA
TGTGCCAGCAGGCGAAGTTATGGCCAAGAGACCCAGTACTTC
CASRRSYGQETQYF
>NA|TRBJ1-1|TRBV7-9|many
TGTGCCAGCTCCCGGGGGTCCAACACTGAAGCTTTCTTT
CASSRGSNTEAFF
>NA|TRBJ1-5|TRBV25-1|NA
TGTGCCAGCAGCAGGGGAGGGAGCAATCAGCCCCGGCATTTT
CASSRGGSNQPRHF
>NA|TRBJ1-1|TRBV5-1|NA
TGCGCCAGCAGCACAGACAGTGCCGAGGCTTTCTTT
CASSTDSAEAFF
>NA|TRBJ2-2|TRBV7-8|NA
TGTGCCAGCCGAGGGAGACAGGGACTGGACACCGGGGAGCTGTTTTTT
CASRGRQGLDTGELFF
>NA|TRBJ2-1|TRBV5-1|NA
TGCGCCAGCAGCTCCGATGCGGAGGGTGAGCAGTTCTTC
CASSSDAEGEQFF
>TRBD2|TRBJ2-1|TRBV7-2|NA
TGTGCCAGCAGCTTAGAGGCTAGCGGGTACAATGAGCAGTTCTTC
CASSLEASGYNEQFF
>NA|TRBJ2-7|TRBV11-2|few
TGTGCCAGCAGCCCGGGACCGACAGGAAGCTACGAGCAGTACTTC
CASSPGPTGSYEQYF
>TRBD1|TRBJ2-7|TRBV7-2|NA
TGTGCCAGCAGCTTATATGGGACAGGTTCCTACGAGCAGTACTTC
CASSLYGTGSYEQYF
>NA|TRBJ1-5|TRBV6-2/TRBV6-3|many
TGTGCCAGCAGTAGGTACAACCAGCCCCAGCATTTT
CASSRYNQPQHF
>NA|TRBJ2-2|TRBV7-9|NA
TGTGCCGGCAGCTTAGGGCAGAACACCGGGGAGCTGTTTTTT
CAGSLGQNTGELFF
>TRBD1|TRBJ1-1|TRBV5-1|few
TGCGCCAGCAGCGTGACGGACAGGGGTGACACTGAAGCTTTCTTT
CASSVTDRGDTEAFF
>TRBD2|TRBJ2-2|TRBV7-9|NA
TGTGCCAGCAGCGACCCATCCCCGGGGGGGGGGAAGAACACCGGGGTGCTGTTTTTT
CASSDPSPGGGKNTGVLFF
>NA|TRBJ2-2|TRBV5-1|NA
TGCGCCAGCAGCTTGGATCTAGCGAGAGCCGGGGAGCTGTTTTTT
CASSLDLARAGELFF
>NA|TRBJ2-7|TRBV14|few
TGTGCCAGCAGCCAAGATTTGAGGAGCGAGCAGTACTTC
CASSQDLRSEQYF
>NA|TRBJ1-1|TRBV20-1|NA
TGCAGTGCCCGAGGGGGGACGCTGAAGGACACTGAAGCTTTCTTT
CSARGGTLKDTEAFF
>NA|TRBJ2-1|TRBV24-1|few
TGTGCCACCAGTGATTTTCTAATGGGGGATGAGCAGTTCTTC
CATSDFLMGDEQFF
>TRBD2|TRBJ2-3|TRBV4-2|few
TGTGCCAGCAGCCAAGATCGGAGCGGGGCCACCTCTAGCACAGATACGCAGTATTTT
CASSQDRSGATSSTDTQYF
>NA|TRBJ2-7|TRBV20-1|NA
TGCAGTGTCAAACCGTTCGGCGGACAGATACTCTACGAGCAGTACTTC
CSVKPFGGQILYEQYF
>NA|TRBJ1-4|TRBV18|few
TGTGCCAGCTCACCAAGTCAACCAACTAATGAAAAACTGTTTTTT
CASSPSQPTNEKLFF
>NA|TRBJ1-5|TRBV7-2|few
TGTGCCAGCAGCCCTATCAGTGGATTTGAGCCCCAGCATTTT
CASSPISGFEPQHF
>TRBD2|TRBJ2-1|TRBV2|few
TGTGCCAGCAGCCCCGGGGTAGCGGGAGGAGGTTACAATGAGCAGTTCTTC
CASSPGVAGGGYNEQFF
>TRBD1|TRBJ2-2|TRBV7-6|many
TGTGCCAGCAGCCCTACGCGACAGGGTCGCGGGGAGCTGTTTTTT
CASSPTRQGRGELFF